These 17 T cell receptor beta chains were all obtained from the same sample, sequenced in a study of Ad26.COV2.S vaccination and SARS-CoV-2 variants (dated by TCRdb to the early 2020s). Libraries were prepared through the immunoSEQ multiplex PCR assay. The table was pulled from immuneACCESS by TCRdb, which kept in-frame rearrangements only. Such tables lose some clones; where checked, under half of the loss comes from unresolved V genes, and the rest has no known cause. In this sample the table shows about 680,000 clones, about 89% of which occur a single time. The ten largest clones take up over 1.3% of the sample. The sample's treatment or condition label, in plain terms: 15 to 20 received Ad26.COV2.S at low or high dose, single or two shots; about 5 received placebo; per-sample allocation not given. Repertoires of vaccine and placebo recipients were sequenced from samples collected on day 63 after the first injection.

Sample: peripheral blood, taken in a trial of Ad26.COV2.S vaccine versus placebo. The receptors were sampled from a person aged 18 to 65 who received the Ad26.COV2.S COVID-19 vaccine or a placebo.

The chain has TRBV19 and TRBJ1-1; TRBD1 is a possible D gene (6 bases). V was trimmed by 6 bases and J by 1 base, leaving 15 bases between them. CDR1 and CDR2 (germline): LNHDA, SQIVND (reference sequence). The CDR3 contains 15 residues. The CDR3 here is CASSNPRTANTEAFF. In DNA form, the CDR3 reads TGTGCCAGTAGCAACCCCCGGACAGCGAACACTGAAGCTTTCTTT.

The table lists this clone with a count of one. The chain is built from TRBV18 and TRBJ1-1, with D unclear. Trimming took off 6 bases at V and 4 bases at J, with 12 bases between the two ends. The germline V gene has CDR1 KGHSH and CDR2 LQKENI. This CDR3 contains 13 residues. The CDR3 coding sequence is TGTGCCAGCTCCACCGATTTGAGCACTGAAGCTTTCTTT. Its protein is CASSTDLSTEAFF.

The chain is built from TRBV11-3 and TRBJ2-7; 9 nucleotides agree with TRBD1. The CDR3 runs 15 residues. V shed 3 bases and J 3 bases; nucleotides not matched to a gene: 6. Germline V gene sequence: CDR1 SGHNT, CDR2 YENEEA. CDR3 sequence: CASSLGTGQGYEQYF. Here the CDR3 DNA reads TGTGCCAGCAGCTTGGGGACAGGGCAAGGCTACGAGCAGTACTTC. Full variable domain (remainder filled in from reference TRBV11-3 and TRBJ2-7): EAGVVQSPRYKIIEKKQPVAFWCNPISGHNTLYWYLQNLGQGPELLIRYENEEAVDDSQLPKDRFSAERLKGVDSTLKIQPAELGDSAVYLCASSLGTGQGYEQYFGPGTRLTVT.

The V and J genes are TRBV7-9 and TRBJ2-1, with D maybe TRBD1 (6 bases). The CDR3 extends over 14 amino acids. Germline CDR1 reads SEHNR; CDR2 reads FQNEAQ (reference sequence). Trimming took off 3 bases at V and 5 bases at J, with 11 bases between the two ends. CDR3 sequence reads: CASSFRGTNNEQFF. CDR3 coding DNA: TGTGCCAGCAGCTTCAGGGGTACCAACAATGAGCAGTTCTTC.

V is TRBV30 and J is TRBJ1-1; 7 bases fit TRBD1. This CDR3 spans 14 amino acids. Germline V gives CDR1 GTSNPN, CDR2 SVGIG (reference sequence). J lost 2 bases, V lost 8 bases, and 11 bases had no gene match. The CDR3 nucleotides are TGTGCCGGATACCGGACAGGCCGAAACACTGAAGCTTTCTTT. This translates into CAGYRTGRNTEAFF.

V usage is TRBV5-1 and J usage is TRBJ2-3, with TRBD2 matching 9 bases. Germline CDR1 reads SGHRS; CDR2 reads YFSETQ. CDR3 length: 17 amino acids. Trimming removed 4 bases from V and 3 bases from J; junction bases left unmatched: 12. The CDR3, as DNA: TGCGCCAGCAGCGTAGCCCCCGGGACTAGCAGGACAGATACGCAGTATTTT. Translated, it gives CASSVAPGTSRTDTQYF.

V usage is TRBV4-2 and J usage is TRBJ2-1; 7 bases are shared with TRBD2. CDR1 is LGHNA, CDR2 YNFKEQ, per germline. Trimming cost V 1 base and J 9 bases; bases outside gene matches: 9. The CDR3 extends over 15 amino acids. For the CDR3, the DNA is TGTGCCAGCAGCCAAGTAAGCGGGACTACAGTTGAGCAGTTCTTC. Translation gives CASSQVSGTTVEQFF.

The CDR3 spells CASRSLGLAGESYEQYF. The CDR3 bases are TGTGCAAGTCGCTCCTTAGGGCTAGCGGGAGAGTCCTACGAGCAGTACTTC. V and J are TRBV12-2 and TRBJ2-7; TRBD2 is the table's D call, not checked against the DNA. TRBV12-2 is a pseudogene. The CDR3 runs 17 residues.

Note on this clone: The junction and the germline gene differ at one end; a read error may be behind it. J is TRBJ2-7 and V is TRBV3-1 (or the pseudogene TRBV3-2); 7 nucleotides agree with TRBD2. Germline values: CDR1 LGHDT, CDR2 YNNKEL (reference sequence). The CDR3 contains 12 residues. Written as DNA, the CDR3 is TGTGCCAGCAGCCCGGCCGGGGGAGGGGTGGACTTC. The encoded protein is CASSPAGGGVDF.

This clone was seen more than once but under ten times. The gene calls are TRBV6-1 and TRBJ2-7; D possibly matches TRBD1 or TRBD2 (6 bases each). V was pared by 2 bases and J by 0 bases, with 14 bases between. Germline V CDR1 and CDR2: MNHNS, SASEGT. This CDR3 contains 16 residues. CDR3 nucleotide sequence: TGTGCCAGCAGTGAAATTGGGGGGCCTAACTCCTACGAGCAGTACTTC. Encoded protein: CASSEIGGPNSYEQYF.

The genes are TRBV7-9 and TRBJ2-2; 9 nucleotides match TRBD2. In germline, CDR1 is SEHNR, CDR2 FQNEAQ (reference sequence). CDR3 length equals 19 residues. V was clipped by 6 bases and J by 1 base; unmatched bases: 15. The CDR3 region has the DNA TGTGCCAGCAGATTTAAGGGCACGACTAGCGGCCAGAACACCGGGGAGCTGTTTTTT. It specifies CASRFKGTTSGQNTGELFF.

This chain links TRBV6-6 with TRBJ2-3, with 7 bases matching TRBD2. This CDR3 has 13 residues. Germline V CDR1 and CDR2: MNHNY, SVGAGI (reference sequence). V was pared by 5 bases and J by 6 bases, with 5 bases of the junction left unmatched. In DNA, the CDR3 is TGTGCCAGCAGTCGGACTAGTGGGGATACGCAGTATTTT. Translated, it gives CASSRTSGDTQYF.

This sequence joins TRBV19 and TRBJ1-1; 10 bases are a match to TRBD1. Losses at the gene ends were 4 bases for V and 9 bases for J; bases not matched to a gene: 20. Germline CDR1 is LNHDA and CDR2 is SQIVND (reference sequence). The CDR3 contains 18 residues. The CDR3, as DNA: TGTGCCAGTAGTACAAATACCGGGACAGGGGAAAAGACACTGAAAGCTTTCTTT. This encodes CASSTNTGTGEKTLKAFF.

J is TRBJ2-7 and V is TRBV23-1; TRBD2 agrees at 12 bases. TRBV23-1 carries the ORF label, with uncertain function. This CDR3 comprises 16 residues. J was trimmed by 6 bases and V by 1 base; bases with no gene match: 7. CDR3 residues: CASSQLTTSGSGEQYF. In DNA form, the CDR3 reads TGCGCCAGCAGTCAATTAACGACTAGCGGGAGCGGCGAGCAGTACTTC.

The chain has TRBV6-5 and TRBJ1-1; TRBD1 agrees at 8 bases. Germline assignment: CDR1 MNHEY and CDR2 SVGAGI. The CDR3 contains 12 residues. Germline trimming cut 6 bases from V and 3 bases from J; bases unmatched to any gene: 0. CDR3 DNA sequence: TGTGCCAGCAGGACAGGGGACACTGAAGCTTTCTTT. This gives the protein CASRTGDTEAFF.

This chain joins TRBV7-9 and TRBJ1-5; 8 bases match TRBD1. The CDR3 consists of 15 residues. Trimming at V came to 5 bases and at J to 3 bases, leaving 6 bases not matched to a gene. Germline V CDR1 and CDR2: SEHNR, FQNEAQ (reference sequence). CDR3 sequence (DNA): TGTGCCAGCAGCGCGGGACAGGCCCCCAATCAGCCCCAGCATTTT. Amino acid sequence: CASSAGQAPNQPQHF. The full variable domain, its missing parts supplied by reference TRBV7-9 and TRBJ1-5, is DTGVSQNPRHKITKRGQNVTFRCDPISEHNRLYWYRQTLGQGPEFLTYFQNEAQLEKSRLLSDRFSAERPKGSFSTLEIQRTEQGDSAMYLCASSAGQAPNQPQHFGDGTRLSIL.

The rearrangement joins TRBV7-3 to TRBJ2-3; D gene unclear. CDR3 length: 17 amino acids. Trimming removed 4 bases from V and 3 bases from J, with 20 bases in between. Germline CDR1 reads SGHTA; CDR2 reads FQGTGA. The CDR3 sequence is CASSSPPVTATTDTQYF. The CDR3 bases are TGTGCCAGCAGCTCCCCTCCGGTCACCGCGACAACAGATACGCAGTATTTT.